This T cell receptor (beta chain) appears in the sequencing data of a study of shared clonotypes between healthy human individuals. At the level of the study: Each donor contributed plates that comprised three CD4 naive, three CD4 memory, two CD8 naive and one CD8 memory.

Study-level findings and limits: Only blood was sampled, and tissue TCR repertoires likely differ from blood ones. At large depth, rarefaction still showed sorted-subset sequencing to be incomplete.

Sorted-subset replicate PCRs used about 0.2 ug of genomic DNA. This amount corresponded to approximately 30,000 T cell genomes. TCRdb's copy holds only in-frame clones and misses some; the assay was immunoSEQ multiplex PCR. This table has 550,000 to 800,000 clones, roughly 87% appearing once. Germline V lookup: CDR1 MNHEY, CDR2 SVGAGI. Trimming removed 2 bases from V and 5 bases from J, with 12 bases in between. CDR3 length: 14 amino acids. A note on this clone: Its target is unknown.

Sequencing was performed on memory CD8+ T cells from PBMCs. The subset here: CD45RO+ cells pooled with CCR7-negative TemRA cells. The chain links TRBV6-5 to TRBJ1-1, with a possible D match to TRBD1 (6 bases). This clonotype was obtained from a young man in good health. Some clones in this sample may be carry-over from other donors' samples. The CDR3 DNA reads TGTGCCAGCAGTTACAAGACGGACAGTACTGAAGCTTTCTTT. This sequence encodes CASSYKTDSTEAFF.